The 8 T cell receptor beta chains below all came from one sample that was sequenced in a study of cytomegalovirus exposure and HLA in healthy donors (dated by TCRdb to about 2017). Libraries were constructed by the immunoSEQ multiplex PCR assay. For the multiplex PCR, a mixture combining 60 forward primers for TCR Vbeta segments and 13 reverse primers for TCR Jbeta segments was used. TCRdb limited this immuneACCESS table to in-frame rearrangements with V and J called. A share of clones is missing; checked studies link under half to unresolved V genes, and the rest is unexplained. The sample yields roughly 76,000 clones; 65% to 80% were counted once. The ten top clones hold 2% to 3% of the sample. Sequencing was carried out using PBMCs. The receptors here all came from a man aged 30 to 45 in good health and CMV-seronegative.

The rearrangement joins TRBV19 to TRBJ2-5; 7 bases fit TRBD2. Looked up from germline, CDR1 is LNHDA and CDR2 is SQIVND (reference sequence). V was pared by 4 bases and J by 4 bases, with 6 bases of the junction left unmatched. CDR3 length: 14 residues. CDR3 coding DNA: TGTGCCAGTAGTACGGTCCCGGGGGGAGAGACCCAGTACTTC. It translates to CASSTVPGGETQYF. Using reference TRBV19 and TRBJ2-5 for the parts outside the CDR3, the full variable domain is DGGITQSPKYLFRKEGQNVTLSCEQNLNHDAMYWYRQDPGQGLRLIYYSQIVNDFQKGDIAEGYSVSREKKESFPLTVTSAQKNPTAFYLCASSTVPGGETQYFGPGTRLLVL.

The chain joins TRBV27 to TRBJ1-1, with 9 bases that match TRBD1. The germline V gene has CDR1 MNHEY and CDR2 SMNVEV (reference sequence). Unmatched junction bases numbered 7, after V lost 5 bases and J lost 3 bases. This CDR3 has 15 residues. The CDR3: CASSPSYRGHTEAFF. The CDR3 bases are TGTGCCAGCAGTCCTAGTTACAGGGGGCACACTGAAGCTTTCTTT.

The chain links TRBV14 to TRBJ2-1; 7 nucleotides match TRBD2. Trimming removed 1 base from V and 4 bases from J; junction bases left unmatched: 4. CDR3 length: 15 amino acids. CDR1 SGHDN and CDR2 FVKESK come from the germline V gene. The CDR3 bases are TGTGCCAGCAGCCAAGGCGGGACTACATACAATGAGCAGTTCTTC. Its protein product is CASSQGGTTYNEQFF.

This chain uses TRBV27 with TRBJ2-1, with D maybe TRBD2 (5 bases). The CDR3 length is 14 residues. Between the trimmed V and J ends, which lost 5 bases and 5 bases, there was a span of 13 bases. The germline V gene encodes CDR1 MNHEY and CDR2 SMNVEV (reference sequence). Here the CDR3 reads CASSKWRQDNEQFF. The DNA of the CDR3 is TGTGCCAGCAGTAAATGGAGGCAGGACAATGAGCAGTTCTTC.

The chain carries TRBV6-5 and TRBJ2-5; possibly TRBD1 for D (6 bases). The better agreement between TRBJ2-7 and the DNA end casts doubt on the J call. The CDR3 covers 14 residues. Germline loops: CDR1 MNHEY, CDR2 SVGAGI. CDR3 in DNA: TGTGCCAGCAGGGGGGCCCTAAGCTCCTACGAGCAGTACTTC. It is translated as CASRGALSSYEQYF.

This chain links TRBV18 with TRBJ1-2; TRBD1 matches at 9 bases. The CDR3 extends over 15 amino acids. Per the germline V gene, CDR1 is KGHSH and CDR2 is LQKENI. The J segment lost 3 bases and the V segment lost 1 base, leaving 3 bases of the junction unmatched. This CDR3 reads CASSPRDRADYGYTF. The CDR3 bases are TGTGCCAGCTCACCACGGGACAGGGCGGACTATGGCTACACCTTC.

The chain links TRBV9 to TRBJ2-1; the match to TRBD2 covers 10 bases. After removal of 2 bases from V and 9 bases from J, the junction contained 2 bases not matched to a gene. This CDR3 is 13 amino acids long. Germline V gives CDR1 SGDLS, CDR2 YYNGEE. The CDR3 loop reads CASSVLAGAEQFF. CDR3 nucleotides: TGTGCCAGCAGCGTTCTAGCGGGAGCTGAGCAGTTCTTC.

The rearrangement links TRBV12-5 to TRBJ1-1, with D uncertain. The CDR3 has 17 amino acids. Trimming removed 0 bases at V and 1 base at J, with 15 bases between. Germline CDR1 LGHNT, CDR2 FRNRAP. The CDR3 DNA follows: TGTGCTAGTGGTTTGGTACGGGAGGTGGGTTCGAACACTGAAGCTTTCTTT. Protein: CASGLVREVGSNTEAFF. The full variable domain, completed using reference TRBV12-5 and TRBJ1-1, is DARVTQTPRHKVTEMGQEVTMRCQPILGHNTVFWYRQTMMQGLELLAYFRNRAPLDDSGMPKDRFSAEMPDATLATLKIQPSEPRDSAVYFCASGLVREVGSNTEAFFGQGTRLTVV.